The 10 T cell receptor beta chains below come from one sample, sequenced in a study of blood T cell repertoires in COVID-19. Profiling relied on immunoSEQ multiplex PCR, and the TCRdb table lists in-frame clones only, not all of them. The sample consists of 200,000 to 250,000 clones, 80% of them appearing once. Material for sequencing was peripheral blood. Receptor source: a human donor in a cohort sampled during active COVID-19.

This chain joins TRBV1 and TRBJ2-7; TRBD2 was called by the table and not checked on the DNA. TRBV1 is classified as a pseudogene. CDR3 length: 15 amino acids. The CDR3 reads CTSRGLALRYREQYF. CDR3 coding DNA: TGCACCAGCAGGGGACTAGCTCTCCGCTATAGGGAGCAGTACTTC.

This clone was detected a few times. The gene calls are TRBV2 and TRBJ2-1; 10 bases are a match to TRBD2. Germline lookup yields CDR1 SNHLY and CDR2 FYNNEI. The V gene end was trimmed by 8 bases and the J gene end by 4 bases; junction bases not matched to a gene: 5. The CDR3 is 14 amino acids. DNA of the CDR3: TGTGCCAGCCTTAGCGGGAGGACGTACAATGAGCAGTTCTTC. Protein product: CASLSGRTYNEQFF.

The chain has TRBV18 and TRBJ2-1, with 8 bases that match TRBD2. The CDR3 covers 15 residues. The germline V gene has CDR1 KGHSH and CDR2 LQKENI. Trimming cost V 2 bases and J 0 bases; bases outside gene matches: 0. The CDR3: CASSPSGGSYNEQFF. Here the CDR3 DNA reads TGTGCCAGCTCACCAAGCGGGGGCTCCTACAATGAGCAGTTCTTC.

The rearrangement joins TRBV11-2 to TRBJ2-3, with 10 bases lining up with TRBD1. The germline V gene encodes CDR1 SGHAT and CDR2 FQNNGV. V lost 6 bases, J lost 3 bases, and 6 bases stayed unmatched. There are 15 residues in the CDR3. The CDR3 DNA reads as TGTGCCAGCAGGCCAAGGACAGGGGGGACAGATACGCAGTATTTT. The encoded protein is CASRPRTGGTDTQYF.

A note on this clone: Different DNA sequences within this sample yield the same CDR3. DNA for the CDR3: TGTGCCAGCAGCGTAGGCCAGGGGGCCTATGGCTACACCTTC. As protein: CASSVGQGAYGYTF. The chain links TRBV9 to TRBJ1-2; 8 bases fit TRBD1. Germline V gene data show CDR1 as SGDLS and CDR2 as YYNGEE. CDR3 length: 14 amino acids. V dropped 0 bases and J dropped 4; count of bases not matched to a gene: 2.

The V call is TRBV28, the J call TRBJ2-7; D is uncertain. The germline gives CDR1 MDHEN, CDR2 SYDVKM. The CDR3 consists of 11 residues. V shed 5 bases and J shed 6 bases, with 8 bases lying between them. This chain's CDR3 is CASSGHTEQYF. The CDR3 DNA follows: TGTGCCAGCAGTGGGCACACCGAGCAGTACTTC.

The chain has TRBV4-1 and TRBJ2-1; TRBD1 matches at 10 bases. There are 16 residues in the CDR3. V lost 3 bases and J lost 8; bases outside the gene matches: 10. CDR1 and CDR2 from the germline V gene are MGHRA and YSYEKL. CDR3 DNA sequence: TGCGCCAGCAGCCAGACTAGGACAGGGGGTTGGTATGAGCAGTTCTTC. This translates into CASSQTRTGGWYEQFF.

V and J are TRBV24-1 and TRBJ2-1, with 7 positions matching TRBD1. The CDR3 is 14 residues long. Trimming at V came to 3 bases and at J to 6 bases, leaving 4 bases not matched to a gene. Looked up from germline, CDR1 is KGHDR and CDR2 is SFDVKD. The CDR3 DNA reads TGTGCCACCAGTGATGCCGGGACAGTCAATGAGCAGTTCTTC. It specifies CATSDAGTVNEQFF.

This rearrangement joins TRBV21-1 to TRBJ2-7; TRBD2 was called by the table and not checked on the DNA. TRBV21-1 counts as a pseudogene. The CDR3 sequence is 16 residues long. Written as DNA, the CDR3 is TGTGCCAGCAGCCAAATCCGTTGGTCCGGGTCCTACGAGCAGTACTTC. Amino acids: CASSQIRWSGSYEQYF.

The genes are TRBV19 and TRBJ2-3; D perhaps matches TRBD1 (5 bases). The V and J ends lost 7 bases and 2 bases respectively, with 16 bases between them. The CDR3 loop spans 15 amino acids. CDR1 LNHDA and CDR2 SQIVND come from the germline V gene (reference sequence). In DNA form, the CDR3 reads TGTGCCAGTACCTCAACAGGTCGGGTCACAGATACGCAGTATTTT. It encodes CASTSTGRVTDTQYF.